The rows below give T cell receptor beta chains drawn from one sample of a study of cytomegalovirus exposure and HLA in healthy donors. Using immunoSEQ multiplex PCR, the repertoire was profiled, and TCRdb retains in-frame clones only, with some absent. In the table there are under 75,000 clones, 85% to 95% of which are singletons. Specimen: PBMCs. The origin of the receptors is a woman aged 18-30 years in good health and CMV-seropositive. The CDR3 runs from the conserved cysteine through the conserved F or W. The D gene is left open where the match is weak. Clone size appears in some rows only: once, few, many, or a class for an expanded clone.

j_call: TRBJ1-5
clone_size: .
d_call: .
v_call: TRBV18
cdr3_aa: CASSPVNQPQHF
cdr3_nt: TGTGCCAGCTCACCTGTAAATCAGCCCCAGCATTTT

j_call: TRBJ2-3
clone_size: .
d_call: TRBD1
v_call: TRBV9
cdr3_aa: CASSPGHAGTGWADTQYF
cdr3_nt: TGTGCCAGCAGCCCCGGCCACGCCGGGACAGGGTGGGCAGATACGCAGTATTTT

j_call: TRBJ1-5
clone_size: .
d_call: TRBD1
v_call: TRBV27
cdr3_aa: CASSLTDRGQPQHF
cdr3_nt: TGTGCCAGCAGTTTGACTGACAGGGGACAGCCCCAGCATTTT

j_call: TRBJ1-4
clone_size: few
d_call: TRBD1
v_call: TRBV7-3
cdr3_aa: CASSQDRGHKLFF
cdr3_nt: TGTGCCAGCAGCCAGGACAGGGGGCATAAACTGTTTTTT

j_call: TRBJ2-5
clone_size: .
d_call: TRBD1
v_call: TRBV7-9
cdr3_aa: CASSLALTGRETQYF
cdr3_nt: TGTGCCAGCAGCTTAGCCCTGACAGGGAGAGAGACCCAGTACTTC

j_call: TRBJ1-1
clone_size: .
d_call: TRBD1
v_call: TRBV5-1
cdr3_aa: CASSLDGTGAKYRRTNTEAFF
cdr3_nt: TGCGCCAGCAGCTTGGACGGGACAGGGGCTAAATATCGGAGGACGAACACTGAAGCTTTCTTT

j_call: TRBJ2-7
clone_size: .
d_call: TRBD2
v_call: TRBV10-3
cdr3_aa: CAISESGLAGSSYEQYF
cdr3_nt: TGTGCCATCAGTGAGTCGGGGCTAGCGGGGAGCTCCTACGAGCAGTACTTC

j_call: TRBJ2-7
clone_size: .
d_call: .
v_call: TRBV28
cdr3_aa: CASGGRREQYF
cdr3_nt: TGTGCCAGCGGGGGGAGGAGGGAGCAGTACTTC

j_call: TRBJ2-1
clone_size: .
d_call: TRBD2
v_call: TRBV7-3
cdr3_aa: CASSVSLAGGGDEQFF
cdr3_nt: TGTGCCAGCAGCGTTTCACTAGCGGGAGGGGGCGATGAGCAGTTCTTC

j_call: TRBJ1-4
clone_size: .
d_call: TRBD1
v_call: TRBV30
cdr3_aa: CAGSSGTVAEKLFF
cdr3_nt: TGTGCCGGCTCCTCGGGGACAGTGGCTGAAAAACTGTTTTTT

j_call: TRBJ2-3
clone_size: .
d_call: TRBD2
v_call: TRBV14
cdr3_aa: CASSQGHSGVTDTQYF
cdr3_nt: TGTGCCAGCAGCCAAGGTCATAGCGGGGTTACAGATACGCAGTATTTT

j_call: TRBJ2-7
clone_size: .
d_call: TRBD2
v_call: TRBV5-6
cdr3_aa: CASSFFSSGSSHEQYF
cdr3_nt: TGTGCCAGCAGCTTTTTTTCTAGCGGGAGTTCCCACGAGCAGTACTTC

j_call: TRBJ1-3
clone_size: .
d_call: .
v_call: TRBV4-1
cdr3_aa: CASSQDKEAGNTIYF
cdr3_nt: TGCGCCAGCAGCCAAGACAAGGAGGCTGGAAACACCATATATTTT

j_call: TRBJ2-5
clone_size: once
d_call: TRBD1
v_call: TRBV7-9
cdr3_aa: CASSQPGQGQETQYF
cdr3_nt: TGTGCCAGCAGCCAGCCGGGACAGGGCCAAGAGACCCAGTACTTC

j_call: TRBJ2-6
clone_size: .
d_call: .
v_call: TRBV28
cdr3_aa: CASSKHSGANVLTF
cdr3_nt: TGTGCCAGCAGCAAGCACTCTGGGGCCAACGTCCTGACTTTC

j_call: TRBJ1-2
clone_size: .
d_call: .
v_call: TRBV27
cdr3_aa: CASSSAVRGSYTF
cdr3_nt: TGTGCCAGCAGTAGCGCCGTTAGAGGCAGCTACACCTTC

j_call: TRBJ1-1
clone_size: .
d_call: TRBD1
v_call: TRBV28
cdr3_aa: CASSTPGQGLHTEAFF
cdr3_nt: TGTGCCAGCAGCACACCGGGACAGGGGCTTCACACTGAAGCTTTCTTT

j_call: TRBJ2-3
clone_size: .
d_call: .
v_call: TRBV7-9
cdr3_aa: CASSFSSPSTDTQYF
cdr3_nt: TGTGCCAGCAGCTTTTCTAGCCCTAGCACAGATACGCAGTATTTT

j_call: TRBJ1-3
clone_size: .
d_call: .
v_call: TRBV2
cdr3_aa: CASNGAGNTIYF
cdr3_nt: TGTGCCAGCAACGGGGCTGGAAACACCATATATTTT

j_call: TRBJ2-2
clone_size: .
d_call: .
v_call: TRBV28
cdr3_aa: CASSFFEGGELFF
cdr3_nt: TGTGCCAGCAGTTTCTTCGAGGGCGGGGAGCTGTTTTTT

j_call: TRBJ2-5
clone_size: .
d_call: TRBD1
v_call: TRBV28
cdr3_aa: CASSSPGQGPRGQYF
cdr3_nt: TGTGCCAGCAGTTCTCCGGGACAGGGGCCCAGGGGCCAGTACTTC

j_call: TRBJ1-4
clone_size: .
d_call: .
v_call: TRBV28
cdr3_aa: CASSLSQRELFF
cdr3_nt: TGTGCCAGCAGTTTATCGCAGAGGGAACTGTTTTTT

j_call: TRBJ1-3
clone_size: .
d_call: .
v_call: TRBV27
cdr3_aa: CASSPAGLGRNTIYF
cdr3_nt: TGTGCCAGCAGTCCGGCAGGCCTCGGCAGAAACACCATATATTTT

j_call: TRBJ1-1
clone_size: .
d_call: .
v_call: TRBV6-1
cdr3_aa: CASSEVGGTEAFF
cdr3_nt: TGTGCCAGCAGTGAGGTCGGGGGCACTGAAGCTTTCTTT

j_call: TRBJ2-3
clone_size: .
d_call: .
v_call: TRBV13
cdr3_aa: CASSQVGAGGSDTQYF
cdr3_nt: TGTGCCAGCAGCCAGGTGGGGGCCGGCGGGTCAGATACGCAGTATTTT

j_call: TRBJ2-7
clone_size: .
d_call: .
v_call: TRBV2
cdr3_aa: CATSTAFLYEQYF
cdr3_nt: TGTGCCACCTCGACAGCGTTCCTCTACGAGCAGTACTTC

j_call: TRBJ1-2
clone_size: .
d_call: .
v_call: TRBV9
cdr3_aa: CASSRNRGSSGYTF
cdr3_nt: TGTGCCAGCAGCCGGAATCGGGGGAGTAGTGGCTACACCTTC

j_call: TRBJ2-3
clone_size: few
d_call: .
v_call: TRBV11-2
cdr3_aa: CASTAGADTQYF
cdr3_nt: TGTGCCAGCACGGCAGGCGCAGATACGCAGTATTTT

j_call: TRBJ1-3
clone_size: .
d_call: .
v_call: TRBV5-1
cdr3_aa: CASSLVAGTDTIYF
cdr3_nt: TGCGCCAGCAGCTTGGTGGCGGGGACGGACACCATATATTTT

j_call: TRBJ1-1
clone_size: .
d_call: .
v_call: TRBV28
cdr3_aa: CASSSRGKRGREAFF
cdr3_nt: TGTGCCAGCAGTTCCCGCGGAAAAAGGGGGAGAGAAGCTTTCTTT

j_call: TRBJ2-2
clone_size: .
d_call: .
v_call: TRBV5-6
cdr3_aa: CASSLSRTRNRVVGELFF
cdr3_nt: TGTGCCAGCAGCTTGTCCAGGACGCGGAACAGGGTGGTCGGGGAGCTGTTTTTT

j_call: TRBJ1-6
clone_size: .
d_call: TRBD1
v_call: TRBV4-3
cdr3_aa: CASSQDPGTGPNSPLHF
cdr3_nt: TGCGCCAGCAGCCAAGATCCGGGGACAGGGCCCAATTCACCCCTCCACTTT

j_call: TRBJ2-2
clone_size: few
d_call: TRBD1
v_call: TRBV6-1
cdr3_aa: CASSEPGQGAIGELFF
cdr3_nt: TGTGCCAGCAGTGAACCGGGACAGGGGGCAATCGGGGAGCTGTTTTTT

j_call: TRBJ2-1
clone_size: .
d_call: TRBD1
v_call: TRBV19
cdr3_aa: CASSIDRTGYSYNEQFF
cdr3_nt: TGTGCCAGTAGTATAGACCGGACAGGGTATTCATACAATGAGCAGTTCTTC

j_call: TRBJ2-3
clone_size: .
d_call: TRBD2
v_call: TRBV13
cdr3_aa: CASSKTSGSTDTQYF
cdr3_nt: TGTGCCAGCAGCAAGACTAGCGGGAGCACAGATACGCAGTATTTT

j_call: TRBJ2-3
clone_size: .
d_call: TRBD2
v_call: TRBV7-7
cdr3_aa: CASSSALAGGLGTQYF
cdr3_nt: TGTGCTAGCAGCTCAGCACTAGCGGGAGGTCTCGGTACGCAGTATTTT

j_call: TRBJ1-2
clone_size: once
d_call: .
v_call: TRBV7-2
cdr3_aa: CASNIKGLGGYTF
cdr3_nt: TGTGCCAGCAACATAAAGGGGTTGGGTGGCTACACCTTC

j_call: TRBJ2-7
clone_size: .
d_call: .
v_call: TRBV10-1
cdr3_aa: CASSVQGQGQYF
cdr3_nt: TGCGCCAGCAGTGTTCAGGGACAAGGGCAGTACTTC

j_call: TRBJ1-2
clone_size: .
d_call: TRBD1
v_call: TRBV2
cdr3_aa: CASRRQGDYGYTF
cdr3_nt: TGTGCCAGCAGGAGACAGGGTGACTATGGCTACACCTTC

j_call: TRBJ1-2
clone_size: .
d_call: TRBD1
v_call: TRBV5-1
cdr3_aa: CASSSGGRGHGYTF
cdr3_nt: TGCGCCAGCAGCTCAGGGGGGCGGGGCCATGGCTACACCTTC

j_call: TRBJ1-2
clone_size: .
d_call: .
v_call: TRBV15
cdr3_aa: CATSRVGQGRGYTF
cdr3_nt: TGTGCCACCAGCAGAGTAGGGCAGGGGAGAGGCTACACCTTC

j_call: TRBJ1-3
clone_size: .
d_call: .
v_call: TRBV2
cdr3_aa: CASSDPGAGNTIYF
cdr3_nt: TGTGCCAGCAGTGATCCGGGGGCTGGAAACACCATATATTTT

j_call: TRBJ2-3
clone_size: .
d_call: .
v_call: TRBV27
cdr3_aa: CASSGGSAVADTQYF
cdr3_nt: TGTGCCAGCAGTGGGGGGAGCGCGGTTGCAGATACGCAGTATTTT

j_call: TRBJ2-7
clone_size: .
d_call: TRBD2
v_call: TRBV5-1
cdr3_aa: CASSLTHFSGRTYEQYF
cdr3_nt: TGCGCCAGCAGCCTAACTCATTTTTCCGGGAGGACCTACGAGCAGTACTTC

j_call: TRBJ2-7
clone_size: .
d_call: .
v_call: TRBV2
cdr3_aa: CASMGQLSSYEQYF
cdr3_nt: TGTGCCAGCATGGGCCAATTAAGCTCCTACGAGCAGTACTTC

j_call: TRBJ2-3
clone_size: .
d_call: .
v_call: TRBV5-1
cdr3_aa: CASALEFSTDTQYF
cdr3_nt: TGCGCCAGCGCACTAGAATTCAGCACAGATACGCAGTATTTT

j_call: TRBJ1-4
clone_size: .
d_call: TRBD1
v_call: TRBV15
cdr3_aa: CATSSWTGLNEKLFF
cdr3_nt: TGTGCCACCAGCAGTTGGACAGGTCTTAATGAAAAACTGTTTTTT